This TCR beta chain was captured by sequencing in a study of Tregs in tolerant kidney transplant recipients. Study in general: Related graft donors supplied nonmyeloablative bone marrow transplants, and mixed chimerism was transient.

TCRdb's table, derived via immunoSEQ multiplex PCR, lists solely in-frame clones and lacks some. In the table there are tens of thousands of clones, roughly 90% of which are singletons. Germline V lookup: CDR1 MNHNS, CDR2 SASEGT. Trimming removed 4 bases from V and 2 bases from J, with 11 bases in between. This CDR3 is built from 14 residues. Unstimulated Tregs (CD4+CD25+CD127-) and CD4+CD25- non-Tregs were sorted from PBMCs. Regulatory T cells were sorted from thawed PBMCs rested overnight at 37°C with 200 IU/ml IL-2. Sequenced material: Tregs from blood, taken before the transplant. This rearrangement joins TRBV6-1 to TRBJ1-1; possibly TRBD1 for D (5 bases). This clonotype originated in a human donor who received a combined kidney and bone marrow transplant. The CDR3 region has the DNA TGTGCCAGCAGTGGGGGACCGATAAACACTGAAGCTTTCTTT. Residues: CASSGGPINTEAFF.